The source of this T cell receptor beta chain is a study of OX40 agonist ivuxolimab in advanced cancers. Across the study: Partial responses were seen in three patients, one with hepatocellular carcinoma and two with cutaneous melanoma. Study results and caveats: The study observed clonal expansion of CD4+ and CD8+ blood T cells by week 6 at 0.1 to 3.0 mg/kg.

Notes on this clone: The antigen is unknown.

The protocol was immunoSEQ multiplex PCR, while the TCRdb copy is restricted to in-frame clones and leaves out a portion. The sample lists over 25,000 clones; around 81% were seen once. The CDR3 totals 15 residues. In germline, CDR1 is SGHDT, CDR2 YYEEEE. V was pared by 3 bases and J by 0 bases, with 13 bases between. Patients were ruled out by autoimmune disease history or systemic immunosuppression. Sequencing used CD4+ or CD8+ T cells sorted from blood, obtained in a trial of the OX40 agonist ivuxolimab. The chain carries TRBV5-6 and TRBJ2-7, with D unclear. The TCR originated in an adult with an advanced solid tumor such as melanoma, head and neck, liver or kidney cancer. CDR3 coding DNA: TGTGCCAGCAGCTCGTTTGACGGCAACTCCTACGAGCAGTACTTC. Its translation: CASSSFDGNSYEQYF.